This T cell receptor beta chain stems from a study of blood T cell repertoires in COVID-19. On the study more broadly: Nucleic acid was either cDNA or gDNA, and it came from T cells, B-cell-depleted T cells, or PBMCs.

Turning to this clone: Other DNA sequences in this sample translate to the same CDR3.

Germline V gives CDR1 MNHEY, CDR2 SVGEGT. CDR3 length: 14 amino acids. V lost 2 bases, J lost 6 bases, and 8 bases lay in between. Original handling: Amplification of reference gene primers was used by the study to estimate nucleated cell counts. Libraries were prepared by immunoSEQ multiplex PCR; TCRdb keeps only in-frame clonotypes and omits some of them. V, J and clone size derive from that table, while D and trimming were established from the DNA sequence. The table lists under 200,000 clones, more than 80% of them singletons, with approximately 12% in the top ten. Specimen: PBMCs or T cells enriched from blood (not recorded which). This TCR came from a man aged 50-59 years who had recovered from COVID-19. V usage is TRBV6-2 or TRBV6-3 and J usage is TRBJ1-6, with D perhaps TRBD1 (6 bases). CDR3 bases: TGTGCCAGCAGTTACCTACAGGGTAATTCACCCCTCCACTTT. It codes for CASSYLQGNSPLHF.